This T cell receptor (beta chain) was profiled in a study of blood T cell repertoires in COVID-19. Study details: Acute and convalescent COVID-19 samples came from the United States, Italy and Spain. The cDNA or gDNA used as material had been derived from T cells, B-cell-depleted T cells, or PBMCs.

As handled by the study authors: Scientists estimated how many nucleated cells there were by amplifying reference gene primers. TCRdb's table, derived via immunoSEQ multiplex PCR, lists solely in-frame clones and lacks some. V and J calls and clone size are those listed in that table; D and trimming were worked out from the DNA. The table includes some 100,000 clones, 84% detected once. The CDR3 runs 17 residues. Germline V gene sequence: CDR1 LNHDA, CDR2 SQIVND (reference sequence). Trimming cost V 7 bases and J 1 base, with 22 bases left between them. This receptor was identified in a woman in her 50s with acute or convalescent COVID-19. The chain has TRBV19 and TRBJ1-1; a weak D match, TRBD1 (5 bases). The sequencing sample was made of peripheral blood. In DNA, the CDR3 is TGTGCCAGTACCCCTCCTAGGGTTGGGGCCACGAACACTGAAGCTTTCTTT. It encodes CASTPPRVGATNTEAFF.